Listed here are 26 T cell receptor beta chains from one sample, sequenced in a study of sequential checkpoint blockade in melanoma. The treatment is: randomized to nivolumab then ipilimumab (arm A) or the reverse (arm B). Profiled with immunoSEQ multiplex PCR; TCRdb holds only in-frame clones, not every one. This sample has 35,000 to 45,000 clones, with roughly 86% found just once. This sample comprised CD8+ T cells sorted from blood (inferred from file names), obtained from a patient given nivolumab and ipilimumab in sequence. These TCRs come from a human donor with melanoma.

This clone has just a few counts. V is TRBV18 and J is TRBJ1-1, with D possibly TRBD1 on 5 matching bases. CDR1 is KGHSH, CDR2 LQKENI, per germline. V dropped 6 bases and J dropped 1 base, with 18 bases sitting between them. CDR3 length equals 16 residues. The CDR3 sequence: CASSATQGARNTEAFF. The CDR3 nucleotides are TGTGCCAGCTCCGCGACCCAGGGTGCCCGGAACACTGAAGCTTTCTTT.

The chain combines TRBV7-8 with TRBJ2-1; the match to TRBD1 covers 9 bases. The germline V gene encodes CDR1 SGHVS and CDR2 FQNEAQ. The CDR3 is 14 residues long. Germline trimming cut 3 bases from V and 8 bases from J; bases unmatched to any gene: 5. This CDR3 reads CASSLRQGVDEQFF. The CDR3, as DNA: TGTGCCAGCAGCTTGCGACAGGGGGTGGATGAGCAGTTCTTC.

The chain carries TRBV6-5 and TRBJ2-7; 8 bases are shared with TRBD2. Trimming at V came to 8 bases and at J to 7 bases, leaving 16 bases not matched to a gene. Per the germline V gene, CDR1 is MNHEY and CDR2 is SVGAGI. The CDR3 length is 15 residues. The CDR3 DNA follows: TGTGCCAGCGGTTCGCCAGGGACTAGTCCCGGGGAGCAGTACTTC. This sequence encodes CASGSPGTSPGEQYF.

The genes are TRBV5-1 and TRBJ1-1; 7 bases fit TRBD1. This CDR3 comprises 14 residues. V was pared by 2 bases and J by 0 bases, with 1 base of the junction left unmatched. CDR1 is SGHRS and CDR2 is YFSETQ in the germline V gene. The CDR3 protein is CASSFTGVNTEAFF. CDR3 in DNA: TGCGCCAGCAGCTTTACAGGGGTGAACACTGAAGCTTTCTTT.

The V gene is TRBV28, the J gene TRBJ1-2, with no clear D. The germline V gene has CDR1 MDHEN and CDR2 SYDVKM. V shed 5 bases and J shed 5 bases, with 15 bases lying between them. The CDR3 totals 14 residues. The CDR3 here is CASSRSGSGYGYTF. In DNA, the CDR3 is TGTGCCAGCAGTCGAAGCGGTTCGGGGTATGGCTACACCTTC.

The V call is TRBV9, the J call TRBJ2-1; TRBD2 agrees at 15 bases. Germline lookup yields CDR1 SGDLS and CDR2 YYNGEE. V was pared by 4 bases and J by 15 bases, with 8 bases of the junction left unmatched. The CDR3 runs to 14 residues. Here the CDR3 reads CASSPSGLAGGRFF. The CDR3 DNA reads as TGTGCCAGCAGCCCCAGCGGACTAGCGGGGGGGCGGTTCTTC. The full variable domain, with the rest looked up from reference TRBV9 and TRBJ2-1, is DSGVTQTPKHLITATGQRVTLRCSPRSGDLSVYWYQQSLDQGLQFLIQYYNGEERAKGNILERFSAQQFPDLHSELNLSSLELGDSALYFCASSPSGLAGGRFFGPGTRLTVL.

The rearrangement joins TRBV5-6 to TRBJ1-1; TRBD1 matches at 8 bases. V gave up 5 bases and J gave up 3 bases; unmatched junction bases: 6. Germline CDR1 reads SGHDT; CDR2 reads YYEEEE. This CDR3 comprises 14 residues. In DNA, the CDR3 is TGTGCCAGCAGTCCTGGACAGGGTGACACTGAAGCTTTCTTT. The encoded protein is CASSPGQGDTEAFF.

In its sample, this clone was seen a few times. This chain joins TRBV6-1 and TRBJ2-2; TRBD1 aligns across 12 bases. J was trimmed by 6 bases and V by 5 bases; bases with no gene match: 4. In germline, CDR1 is MNHNS, CDR2 SASEGT. This CDR3 region has 15 residues. The CDR3 DNA follows: TGTGCCAGCAGTTTGGGGGACAGGGGGCCCGGGGAGCTGTTTTTT. It yields the protein CASSLGDRGPGELFF.

V usage is TRBV7-9 and J usage is TRBJ1-2; no clear D. From germline, CDR1 is SEHNR and CDR2 FQNEAQ (reference sequence). V was pared by 4 bases and J by 0 bases, with 12 bases between. The CDR3 runs 15 residues. The CDR3 DNA sequence: TGTGCCAGCAGCTCGGGGTGGGGAGCTAACTATGGCTACACCTTC. This gives the protein CASSSGWGANYGYTF.

V and J are TRBV19 and TRBJ1-1; no clear D. Germline CDR1 and CDR2: LNHDA and SQIVND (reference sequence). Trimming pared 8 bases from V and 0 bases from J, leaving 7 bases between. CDR3 length equals 12 residues. CDR3 coding DNA: TGTGCCAGTGCTATCCTGAACACTGAAGCTTTCTTT. Translated: CASAILNTEAFF.

The chain links TRBV9 to TRBJ1-2; weak D call: TRBD1 (5 bases). This CDR3 comprises 15 residues. Looked up from germline, CDR1 is SGDLS and CDR2 is YYNGEE. V was clipped by 4 bases and J by 4 bases, with 17 bases between them. The CDR3 sequence: CASSLSSGGVYGYTF. The CDR3 DNA follows: TGTGCCAGCAGCCTATCGTCCGGAGGGGTCTATGGCTACACCTTC.

The chain couples TRBV6-1 to TRBJ2-1; TRBD2 matches at 10 bases. The CDR3 totals 15 residues. Germline loops: CDR1 MNHNS, CDR2 SASEGT. V dropped 5 bases and J dropped 10; count of bases not matched to a gene: 11. CDR3 in DNA: TGTGCCAGCAGTCCTTATCTAGCGGGAGAGGGAGAGCAGTTCTTC. Its translation is CASSPYLAGEGEQFF.

The chain uses TRBV7-8 and TRBJ2-1, with 12 positions matching TRBD2. Unmatched junction bases numbered 3, after V lost 5 bases and J lost 4 bases. The CDR3 extends over 15 amino acids. The germline V gene has CDR1 SGHVS and CDR2 FQNEAQ. The CDR3 region has the DNA TGTGCCAGCAGCCCGACTAGCGGGGGTTACAATGAGCAGTTCTTC. Translated, it gives CASSPTSGGYNEQFF.

This clone was counted between two and nine times. The rearrangement links TRBV18 to TRBJ2-5; D not certain. Germline CDR1 and CDR2: KGHSH and LQKENI. With 1 base removed from V and 3 bases from J, the gap between germline ends came to 9 bases. This CDR3 has 14 amino acids. CDR3 sequence reads: CASSPLEVEETQYF. DNA for the CDR3: TGTGCCAGCTCACCACTAGAAGTGGAAGAGACCCAGTACTTC.

By sample share, this clone is medium-sized. The rearrangement uses TRBV7-6 and TRBJ2-1; a possible D gene is TRBD2 (6 bases). CDR1 SGHVS and CDR2 FNYEAQ come from the germline V gene. Trimming left V 0 bases short and J 0 bases short, with 12 bases between. The CDR3 extends over 17 amino acids. CDR3 bases: TGTGCCAGCAGCTTAGCGGCGGGACTTCACTCCTACAATGAGCAGTTCTTC. Translated: CASSLAAGLHSYNEQFF.

The CDR3 loop is CASSGRSGIEQFF. Here the CDR3 DNA reads TGTGCCAGTAGCGGGAGGAGCGGGATTGAGCAGTTCTTC. V is TRBV19 and J is TRBJ2-1; TRBD2 aligns across 7 bases. With V trimmed by 6 bases and J by 9 bases, 8 bases remained unmatched. Germline V gives CDR1 LNHDA, CDR2 SQIVND (reference sequence). This CDR3 contains 13 residues.

This clone was recorded once. The chain employs TRBV7-9 and TRBJ2-7; D may be TRBD2 (8 bases). Deletions cut 10 bases from V and 4 bases from J, with 20 bases between. This CDR3 has 14 amino acids. From germline, CDR1 is SEHNR and CDR2 FQNEAQ (reference sequence). The CDR3 bases are TGTGCCACGGGGGGGGCGACAGGGATTTACGAGCAGTACTTC. Translated, it gives CATGGATGIYEQYF.

This chain uses TRBV4-2 with TRBJ1-2, with D perhaps matching TRBD1 (6 bases). Looked up from germline, CDR1 is LGHNA and CDR2 is YNFKEQ. Trimming cost V 5 bases and J 7 bases, with 14 bases left between them. The CDR3 covers 13 residues. CDR3 loop: CASSFTGFSGYTF. CDR3 DNA sequence: TGTGCCAGCAGCTTCACAGGGTTCTCTGGCTACACCTTC.

A few counts support this clone. The chain links TRBV5-3 to TRBJ1-2; the D gene is possibly TRBD1 (6 bases). TRBV5-3 is noted as an ORF with a role that remains uncertain. CDR3 size: 11 residues. V was clipped by 10 bases and J by 2 bases, with 9 bases between them. In DNA, the CDR3 is TGTGCCCCCGGACAGAACTATGGCTACACCTTC. It yields the protein CAPGQNYGYTF.

The chain has TRBV12-5 and TRBJ2-1; D ambiguous. The CDR3 runs 12 residues. V lost 2 bases to trimming and J lost 7 bases, with 6 bases between them. Per germline, CDR1 LGHNT and CDR2 FRNRAP. CDR3 DNA sequence: TGTGCTAGTGGTTTGTCCGGGAATGAGCAGTTCTTC. Translated: CASGLSGNEQFF.

This clone was counted a few times. This chain uses TRBV4-1 with TRBJ2-2; no clear D gene. Germline V lookup: CDR1 MGHRA, CDR2 YSYEKL. V shed 0 bases and J shed 5 bases, with 4 bases lying between them. This CDR3 is 13 amino acids long. This CDR3 is CASSQEETGELFF. The CDR3 nucleotides read TGCGCCAGCAGCCAAGAAGAGACCGGGGAGCTGTTTTTT.

The chain recombines TRBV6-1 with TRBJ2-7; a possible D gene is TRBD1 (5 bases). Trimming took off 5 bases at V and 4 bases at J, with 15 bases between the two ends. Germline V gene lookup returns CDR1 MNHNS and CDR2 SASEGT. This CDR3 comprises 14 residues. CDR3 DNA: TGTGCCAGCAGTCTCGACAGTTTCGCATACGAGCAGTACTTC. It translates to CASSLDSFAYEQYF.

This clone was detected a few times. This chain joins TRBV6-6 and TRBJ1-1, with D maybe TRBD1 (5 bases). Germline CDR1 is MNHNY and CDR2 is SVGAGI (reference sequence). The CDR3 contains 15 residues. Trimming left V 6 bases short and J 0 bases short, with 14 bases between. The CDR3 nucleotides are TGTGCCAGCAGCCCACTCGGACAAGTGAACACTGAAGCTTTCTTT. Encoded protein: CASSPLGQVNTEAFF.

The chain is built from TRBV29-1 and TRBJ2-1, with D possibly matching TRBD2 (6 bases). The CDR3 is 13 amino acids. Germline V CDR1 and CDR2: SQVTM, ANQGSEA. V dropped 4 bases and J dropped 5 bases, with 12 bases sitting between them. The CDR3 protein is CSVVGGDDNEQFF. As DNA, the CDR3 is TGCAGCGTTGTAGGCGGGGATGACAATGAGCAGTTCTTC.

The chain has TRBV29-1 and TRBJ1-2; maybe TRBD1 (6 bases). This CDR3 contains 17 residues. V shed 3 bases and J shed 8 bases, with 28 bases lying between them. The germline V gene has CDR1 SQVTM and CDR2 ANQGSEA. The CDR3 nucleotides are TGCAGCGTTGATCTTCCCCGGGACACTCACAGGTGGGGAGGCTACACCTTC. It yields the protein CSVDLPRDTHRWGGYTF.

Concerning this clone: The junction differs from germline at one of its ends, possibly a read error. The chain carries TRBV10-3 and TRBJ2-7, with 13 bases that match TRBD2. The CDR3 runs 15 residues. Germline V gene sequence: CDR1 ENHRY, CDR2 SYGVKD. In DNA, the CDR3 is TGTGCCATCAGCAACGAGGGACTAGCGGGGTACGGGCAGTACTTC. Translating gives CAISNEGLAGYGQYF.